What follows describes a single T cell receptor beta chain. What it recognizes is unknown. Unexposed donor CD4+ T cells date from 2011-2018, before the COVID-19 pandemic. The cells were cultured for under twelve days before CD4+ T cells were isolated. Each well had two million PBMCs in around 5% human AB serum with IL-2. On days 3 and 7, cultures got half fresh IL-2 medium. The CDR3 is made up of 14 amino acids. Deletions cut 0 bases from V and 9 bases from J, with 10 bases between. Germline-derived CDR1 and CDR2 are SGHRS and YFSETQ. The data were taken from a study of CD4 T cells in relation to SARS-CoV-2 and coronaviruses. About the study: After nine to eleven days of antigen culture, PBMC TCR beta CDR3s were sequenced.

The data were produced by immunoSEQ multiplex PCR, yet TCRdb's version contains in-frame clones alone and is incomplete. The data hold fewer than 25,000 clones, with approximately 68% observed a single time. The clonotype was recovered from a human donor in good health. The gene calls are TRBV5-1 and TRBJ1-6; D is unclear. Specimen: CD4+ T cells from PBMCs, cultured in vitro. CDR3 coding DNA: TGCGCCAGCAGCTTGGGGGGTGAGGGTTCACCCCTCCACTTT. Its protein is CASSLGGEGSPLHF.